The 18 T cell receptor beta chains listed next were all sequenced from one sample in a study of T-cell memory formation after mild COVID-19. TCRdb re-called the 5' RACE reads with MiXCR, one entry per CDR3 protein. The sample has about 560,000 distinct CDR3 sequences, 17% seen once. The sequencing input was PBMCs or a T cell subset sorted from them (not recorded which). These receptors were obtained from an adult woman who had mild COVID-19 (a few samples of this study predate the infection). Cell type and time point are not known.

The rearrangement uses TRBV12-3 or TRBV12-4 and TRBJ1-5; D remains unclear. The CDR3 extends over 15 amino acids. V was clipped by 1 base and J by 4 bases, with 11 bases between them. For the CDR3, the DNA is TGTGCCAGCAGTTTAGGCGGCATCCTAAATCAGCCCCAGCATTTT. Amino acid sequence: CASSLGGILNQPQHF.

This clonotype was detected ten times or more. This chain uses TRBV20-1 with TRBJ2-7; D is unclear. The CDR3 runs to 13 residues. With 5 bases removed from V and 2 bases from J, the gap between germline ends came to 13 bases. The V gene's germline CDR1 is DFQATT and CDR2 SNEGSKA (reference sequence). CDR3 coding DNA: TGCAGTGCTCAGCCCCACTGGGCCTACGAGCAGTACTTC. Translating gives CSAQPHWAYEQYF.

The V call is TRBV5-5, the J call TRBJ2-1, with 7 positions matching TRBD2. Losses at the gene ends were 4 bases for V and 6 bases for J; bases not matched to a gene: 19. Germline V gives CDR1 SGHKS, CDR2 YYEKEE (reference sequence). This CDR3 contains 18 residues. This CDR3 is CASSKYSWGGGPANEQFF. Written as DNA, the CDR3 is TGTGCCAGCAGCAAATACAGCTGGGGGGGAGGGCCTGCCAATGAGCAGTTCTTC. The full variable domain, rest sourced from reference TRBV5-5 and TRBJ2-1, is DAGVTQSPTHLIKTRGQQVTLRCSPISGHKSVSWYQQVLGQGPQFIFQYYEKEERGRGNFPDRFSARQFPNYSSELNVNALLLGDSALYLCASSKYSWGGGPANEQFFGPGTRLTVL.

This chain uses TRBV20-1 with TRBJ2-3; D ambiguous. The CDR3 is 11 amino acids. Trimming removed 1 base from V and 5 bases from J, with 4 bases in between. Germline V CDR1 and CDR2: DFQATT, SNEGSKA (reference sequence). This CDR3 is CSARGGDTQYF. CDR3 bases: TGCAGTGCTAGAGGAGGAGATACGCAGTATTTT.

This clonotype was counted only a few times. This chain links TRBV12-3 or TRBV12-4 with TRBJ2-1; D remains unclear. The CDR3 is 13 amino acids. Trimming stripped 2 bases from V and 5 bases from J, with 7 bases between. CDR3 amino acids: CASSLTRNNEQFF. Here the CDR3 DNA reads TGTGCCAGCAGTTTAACCCGAAACAATGAGCAGTTCTTC.

This clonotype was found a few times. The J gene is TRBJ2-3, the V gene TRBV7-8; no reliable D call. Between the trimmed V and J ends, which lost 6 bases and 5 bases, there was a span of 18 bases. The CDR3 extends over 15 amino acids. Germline values: CDR1 SGHVS, CDR2 FQNEAQ. CDR3 loop: CASSHRPEDVDTQYF. CDR3 bases: TGTGCCAGCAGTCATAGACCAGAAGACGTAGATACGCAGTATTTT.

This clonotype was observed a few times. This sequence joins TRBV6-2 or TRBV6-3 and TRBJ2-1; D call uncertain. Trimming removed 0 bases from V and 11 bases from J, with 14 bases in between. The CDR3 is 14 amino acids. Germline V gene data show CDR1 as MNHEY and CDR2 as SVGEGT. For the CDR3, the DNA is TGTGCCAGCAGTTACTCTCCCAGTCGGGTTAAGCAGTTCTTC. It translates to CASSYSPSRVKQFF.

The genes are TRBV19 and TRBJ1-5; no definite D call. Germline V gene sequence: CDR1 LNHDA, CDR2 SQIVND (reference sequence). This CDR3 is 15 amino acids long. V gave up 0 bases and J gave up 4 bases, with 10 bases separating them. CDR3 residues: CASSIDGRRNQPQHF. As DNA, the CDR3 is TGTGCCAGTAGTATAGACGGGAGACGGAATCAGCCCCAGCATTTT.

This clonotype was observed a handful of times. The V call is TRBV6-2 or TRBV6-3, the J call TRBJ2-7, with TRBD2 identical over 7 bases. Trimming at V came to 1 base and at J to 3 bases, leaving 6 bases not matched to a gene. CDR3 length: 15 residues. Germline CDR1 MNHEY, CDR2 SVGEGT. The CDR3 reads CASSYFIAGDYEQYF. The CDR3 region has the DNA TGTGCCAGCAGTTACTTCATTGCGGGAGACTACGAGCAGTACTTC.

This clonotype was seen only a few times. The chain couples TRBV4-1 to TRBJ2-1, with 10 positions matching TRBD2. Germline V gene data show CDR1 as MGHRA and CDR2 as YSYEKL. The CDR3 loop spans 15 amino acids. J was trimmed by 6 bases and V by 4 bases; bases with no gene match: 6. CDR3 coding DNA: TGCGCCAGCAGCCCAAAGCGGGGGGGCGGCAATGAGCAGTTCTTC. As protein: CASSPKRGGGNEQFF.

This clonotype was recorded a few times. The chain has TRBV5-5 and TRBJ2-7; 7 nucleotides line up with TRBD1. The CDR3 has 16 amino acids. Germline CDR1 reads SGHKS; CDR2 reads YYEKEE (reference sequence). The V segment lost 7 bases and the J segment 5 bases; nucleotides outside the gene matches: 18. The CDR3 sequence: CASFTGAGTAPHEQYF. The CDR3 DNA is TGTGCCAGCTTCACCGGTGCCGGGACAGCTCCCCACGAGCAGTACTTC.

The chain employs TRBV2 and TRBJ2-2, with 11 bases that match TRBD1. Germline assignment: CDR1 SNHLY and CDR2 FYNNEI. The V and J ends lost 6 bases and 7 bases, in that order; junction bases with no gene match: 10. The CDR3 sequence is 16 residues long. The CDR3 DNA reads TGTGCCAGCAGAACCGGGACAGGGGGGTTTGGCGGGGAGCTGTTTTTT. Translated: CASRTGTGGFGGELFF.

This clonotype was found many times. The chain is built from TRBV4-3 and TRBJ1-2, with TRBD1 matching over 11 bases. Germline V gives CDR1 LGHNA, CDR2 YSLEER. With 1 base clipped from V and 8 bases from J, the junction kept 9 bases outside the gene matches. This CDR3 has 16 residues. CDR3 bases: TGCGCCAGCAGCCAAGGTATTGGACAGGGGGCGGAAGGCTACACCTTC. Amino acid sequence: CASSQGIGQGAEGYTF.

The J gene is TRBJ2-3, the V gene TRBV29-1; 10 bases agree with TRBD1. CDR3 size: 14 residues. The junction had 6 bases not matched to a gene; V was cut back by 6 bases and J by 3 bases. Germline lookup yields CDR1 SQVTM and CDR2 ANQGSEA. The CDR3 loop is CSVTGTGATDTQYF. The DNA for the CDR3 is TGCAGCGTCACCGGGACAGGGGCAACAGATACGCAGTATTTT.

Notes on this clonotype: A junction boundary mismatches the germline segment, possibly from a read error. The chain links TRBV7-2 to TRBJ1-5; no definite D call. CDR1 is SGHTA, CDR2 FQGNSA, per germline. This CDR3 is 15 amino acids long. CDR3 nucleotide sequence: TGTGCCGGCAGCCTCGGTCGGATGAGCAATCAGCCCCAGCATTTT. Its protein product is CAGSLGRMSNQPQHF.

This clonotype turned up a few times. Here the CDR3 reads CSARDISANLNNEQFF. The CDR3 DNA is TGCAGTGCTAGAGATATATCAGCGAACCTAAACAATGAGCAGTTCTTC. The V gene is TRBV20-1, the J gene TRBJ2-1; D is ambiguous. The germline V gene encodes CDR1 DFQATT and CDR2 SNEGSKA (reference sequence). Trimming stripped 0 bases from V and 5 bases from J, with 17 bases between. This CDR3 has 16 amino acids.

The chain carries TRBV4-2 and TRBJ2-2; perhaps TRBD2 as D (7 bases). CDR1 is LGHNA, CDR2 YNFKEQ, per germline. There are 18 residues in the CDR3. The germline V and J ends were trimmed by 6 bases and 3 bases, with 23 bases remaining between them. DNA of the CDR3: TGTGCCAGCAGACACTACAGCGTGGGGGGGCGGTACACCGGGGAGCTGTTTTTT. Translating gives CASRHYSVGGRYTGELFF.

The chain carries TRBV7-3 and TRBJ1-1, with D possibly matching TRBD1 (5 bases). The germline gives CDR1 SGHTA, CDR2 FQGTGA. The CDR3 has 13 amino acids. V shed 8 bases and J shed 4 bases, with 14 bases lying between them. The CDR3 protein is CASQVGGGTEAFF. CDR3 in DNA: TGTGCCAGCCAGGTGGGGGGAGGCACTGAAGCTTTCTTT.